This is a list of T cell receptor beta chains from one sample in a study of PD-L1 blockade in urothelial cancer. Only in-frame clones appear in the TCRdb table, and some are missing; sequencing was by immunoSEQ multiplex PCR. The sample lists about 84,000 clones; about 81% were seen once. Sample: PBMCs, taken around atezolizumab (anti-PD-L1) treatment. All receptors derive from a man in his sixties or seventies with urothelial cancer. Both conserved end residues are trimmed from each CDR3. Only some rows state a clone size, as once, few, many or a class for expanded clones.

v_call: TRBV19; cdr3_length: 14; clone_size: few; cdr3_aa: ASSDGTGGLNYGYT
v_call: TRBV23-1; cdr3_length: 13; clone_size: -; cdr3_aa: ASSLGAGGGDTQY
v_call: TRBV5-4; cdr3_length: 13; clone_size: -; cdr3_aa: ASSGGLAEAYEQY
v_call: TRBV5-1; cdr3_length: 13; clone_size: -; cdr3_aa: ASSLPGTGGEKLF
v_call: TRBV27; cdr3_length: 12; clone_size: few; cdr3_aa: ASSPTGTSYGYT
v_call: TRBV11-2; cdr3_length: 13; clone_size: -; cdr3_aa: ASSLESISDEKLF
v_call: TRBV6-5; cdr3_length: 11; clone_size: once; cdr3_aa: ASSLGSTGELF
v_call: TRBV13; cdr3_length: 15; clone_size: -; cdr3_aa: ASSLEGTGGGTDTQY
v_call: TRBV7-2; cdr3_length: 13; clone_size: -; cdr3_aa: ASSLGSGTYNEQF
v_call: TRBV10-3; cdr3_length: 10; clone_size: -; cdr3_aa: AISGQIYGYT
v_call: TRBV19; cdr3_length: 15; clone_size: -; cdr3_aa: ASKIGQNFDSNQPQH
v_call: TRBV28; cdr3_length: 11; clone_size: -; cdr3_aa: ASSLGQIYEQY
v_call: TRBV23-1; cdr3_length: 19; clone_size: -; cdr3_aa: ASSHPKSLSGGRDYTGELF
v_call: TRBV15; cdr3_length: 15; clone_size: -; cdr3_aa: ATSRDIGGGAADTQY
v_call: TRBV12-5; cdr3_length: 11; clone_size: -; cdr3_aa: ASGLGTGGRAF
v_call: TRBV7-2; cdr3_length: 12; clone_size: few; cdr3_aa: ASSLDRGRYEQY
v_call: TRBV9; cdr3_length: 14; clone_size: -; cdr3_aa: ASSAAPGLATYEQY
v_call: TRBV25-1; cdr3_length: 11; clone_size: -; cdr3_aa: ASSEGGGYGYT
v_call: TRBV4-2; cdr3_length: 15; clone_size: -; cdr3_aa: ASSQGGSGPSSYEQY